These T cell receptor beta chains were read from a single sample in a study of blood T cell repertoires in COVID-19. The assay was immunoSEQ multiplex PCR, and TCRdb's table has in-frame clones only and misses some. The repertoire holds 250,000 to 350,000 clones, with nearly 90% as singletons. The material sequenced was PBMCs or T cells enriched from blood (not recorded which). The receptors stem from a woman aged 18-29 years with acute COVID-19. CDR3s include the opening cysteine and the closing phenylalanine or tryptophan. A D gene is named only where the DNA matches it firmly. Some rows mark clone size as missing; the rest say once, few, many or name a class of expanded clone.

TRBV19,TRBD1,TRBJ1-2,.,CASSWTGTHGYTF,TGTGCCAGTAGTTGGACAGGGACTCATGGCTACACCTTC
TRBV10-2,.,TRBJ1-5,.,CASSEKWQDQPQHF,TGCGCCAGCAGTGAGAAATGGCAAGATCAGCCCCAGCATTTT
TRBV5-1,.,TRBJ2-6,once,CASSGRGSGANVLTF,TGCGCCAGCAGCGGCCGGGGGTCCGGGGCCAACGTCCTGACTTTC
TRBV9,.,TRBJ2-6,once,CASSEGLLSGANVLTF,TGTGCCAGCAGCGAAGGACTGCTGTCTGGGGCCAACGTCCTGACTTTC
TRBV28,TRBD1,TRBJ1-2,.,CASSEGGGYGYTF,TGTGCCAGCAGCGAAGGGGGCGGCTATGGCTACACCTTC
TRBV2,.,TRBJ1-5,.,CASSEGLSNQPQHF,TGTGCCAGCAGTGAAGGTCTGAGCAATCAGCCCCAGCATTTT
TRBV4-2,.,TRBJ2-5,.,CASSQDWPSAQETQYF,TGTGCCAGCAGCCAAGATTGGCCTAGCGCCCAAGAGACCCAGTACTTC
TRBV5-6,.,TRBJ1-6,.,CASSLFSGPAGSPLHF,TGTGCCAGCAGCCTTTTCAGCGGACCCGCTGGGTCACCCCTCCACTTT
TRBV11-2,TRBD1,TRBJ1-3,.,CASVRGINSGNTIYF,TGTGCGAGCGTCAGGGGGATTAACTCTGGAAACACCATATATTTT
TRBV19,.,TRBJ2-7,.,CASSVGTGELAGAYEQYF,TGTGCCAGTAGTGTGGGGACAGGGGAACTAGCGGGAGCCTACGAGCAGTACTTC
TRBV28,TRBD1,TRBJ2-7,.,CASRPGQGGYEQYF,TGTGCCAGCAGGCCCGGACAGGGCGGCTACGAGCAGTACTTC
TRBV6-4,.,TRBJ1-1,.,CASRAQVTLNTEAFF,TGTGCCAGCAGGGCACAGGTGACTCTGAACACTGAAGCTTTCTTT
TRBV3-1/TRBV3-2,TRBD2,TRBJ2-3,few,CASSLGVAGVGDTQYF,TGTGCCAGCAGCCTTGGAGTAGCGGGAGTCGGAGATACGCAGTATTTT
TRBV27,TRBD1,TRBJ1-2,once,CASSSRQGGYGYTF,TGTGCCAGCAGTTCCAGACAGGGCGGCTATGGCTACACCTTC
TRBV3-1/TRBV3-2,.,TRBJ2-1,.,CASSRFADGGNYEQFF,TGTGCCAGCAGCCGGTTCGCGGACGGCGGGAACTATGAGCAGTTCTTC
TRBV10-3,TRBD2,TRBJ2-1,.,CAISRRTRGDYNEQFF,TGTGCCATCAGTCGCCGGACTAGAGGGGATTACAATGAGCAGTTCTTC
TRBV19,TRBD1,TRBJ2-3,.,CASSVRDRATDTQYF,TGTGCCAGTAGTGTCCGGGACAGGGCCACAGATACGCAGTATTTT
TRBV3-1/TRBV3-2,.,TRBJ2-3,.,CASSRTPGADTQYF,TGTGCCAGCAGCCGTACCCCCGGGGCAGATACGCAGTATTTT
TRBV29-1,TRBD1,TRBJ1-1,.,CSVVRTGRNPEAFF,TGCAGCGTTGTTAGGACAGGGAGGAATCCTGAAGCTTTCTTT
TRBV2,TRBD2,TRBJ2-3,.,CASRPGLDADTQYF,TGTGCCAGCAGGCCGGGACTAGATGCAGATACGCAGTATTTT
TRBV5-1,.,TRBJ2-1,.,CASSLGGTLNNEQFF,TGCGCCAGCAGCTTGGGCGGGACCCTAAACAATGAGCAGTTCTTC
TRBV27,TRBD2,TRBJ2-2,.,CASSSLQGLNTGELFF,TGTGCCAGCAGTTCCCTGCAGGGACTAAACACCGGGGAGCTGTTTTTT
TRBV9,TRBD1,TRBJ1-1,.,CASSAQGDNTEAFF,TGTGCCAGCAGCGCCCAGGGGGACAACACTGAAGCTTTCTTT
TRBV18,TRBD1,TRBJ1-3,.,CASSPLTGKVGNTIYF,TGTGCCAGCTCACCCCTGACAGGGAAAGTCGGAAACACCATATATTTT
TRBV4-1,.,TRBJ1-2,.,CASSQPKTTSNYGYTF,TGCGCCAGCAGCCAACCTAAAACGACATCCAACTATGGCTACACCTTC
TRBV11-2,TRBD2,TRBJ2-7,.,CASSATSGNFYEQYF,TGTGCCAGCAGCGCCACTAGCGGGAACTTCTACGAGCAGTACTTC